This T cell receptor (beta chain) was found in a study of T cells in Graves' hyperthyroidism and ophthalmopathy. Study information: Peripheral blood was acquired at first diagnosis, ahead of any therapy whatsoever.

Study results and caveats: Ophthalmopathy was identified by the model a median about seven months ahead of onset.

This clonotype occurred many times. Its specificity is not known. The length of the CDR3 is 14 residues. The germline gives CDR1 DFQATT, CDR2 SNEGSKA (reference sequence). Trimming pared 5 bases from V and 2 bases from J, leaving 15 bases between. The source material, RNA transcripts, was used to amplify TCR beta CDR3 regions. RT-PCR in the first round (using the HTBI primer set) targeted the TCR CDR3. TCRdb reprocessed the multiplex PCR reads with MiXCR, giving one entry per CDR3 protein. In the table there are 550,000 to 650,000 distinct CDR3 sequences, about 15% of which are singletons. Those with hyperthyroidism were 18 to 65 years old, newly diagnosed, and ill for under 2 months. Used for diagnoses were clinical symptoms, serum thyroxine and TRAb, thyroid ultrasound and orbital computed tomography.

The specimen was blood. The TCR comes from a woman aged 25 to 39 with Graves' hyperthyroidism that later progressed to Graves' ophthalmopathy. V gene TRBV20-1 combines with J gene TRBJ1-1, with D unclear. The CDR3 bases are TGCAGTGCTGAAGATGTCCAACGAAACACTGAAGCTTTCTTT. Amino acids: CSAEDVQRNTEAFF.